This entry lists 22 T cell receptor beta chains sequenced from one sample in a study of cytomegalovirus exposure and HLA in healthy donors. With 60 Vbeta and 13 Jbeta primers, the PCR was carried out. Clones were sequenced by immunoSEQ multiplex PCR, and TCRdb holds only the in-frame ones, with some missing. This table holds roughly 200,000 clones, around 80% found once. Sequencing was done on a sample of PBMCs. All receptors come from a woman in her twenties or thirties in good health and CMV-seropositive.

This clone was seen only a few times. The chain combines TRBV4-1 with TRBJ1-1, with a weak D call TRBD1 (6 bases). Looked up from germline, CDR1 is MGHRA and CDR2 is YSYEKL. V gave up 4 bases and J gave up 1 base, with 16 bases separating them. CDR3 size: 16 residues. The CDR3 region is CASSPYRDIPNTEAFF. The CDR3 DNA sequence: TGCGCCAGCAGCCCCTATCGGGACATACCGAACACTGAAGCTTTCTTT.

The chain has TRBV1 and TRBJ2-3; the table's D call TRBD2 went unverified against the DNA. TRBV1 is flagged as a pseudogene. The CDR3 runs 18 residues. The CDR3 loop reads CTSSQDGKLAGDTDTQYF. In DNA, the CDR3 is TGCACCAGCAGCCAAGATGGTAAACTAGCGGGGGATACAGATACGCAGTATTTT.

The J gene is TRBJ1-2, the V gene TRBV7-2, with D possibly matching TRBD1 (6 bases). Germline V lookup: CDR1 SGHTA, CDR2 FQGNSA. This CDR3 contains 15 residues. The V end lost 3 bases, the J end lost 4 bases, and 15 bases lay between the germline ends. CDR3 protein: CASSFYREMSYGYTF. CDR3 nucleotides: TGTGCCAGCAGCTTTTACAGGGAAATGAGCTATGGCTACACCTTC.

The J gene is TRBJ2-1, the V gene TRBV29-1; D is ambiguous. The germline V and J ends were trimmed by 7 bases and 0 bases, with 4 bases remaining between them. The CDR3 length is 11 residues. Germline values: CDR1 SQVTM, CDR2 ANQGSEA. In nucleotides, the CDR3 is TGCAGCGGGCACTCCTACAATGAGCAGTTCTTC. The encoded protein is CSGHSYNEQFF.

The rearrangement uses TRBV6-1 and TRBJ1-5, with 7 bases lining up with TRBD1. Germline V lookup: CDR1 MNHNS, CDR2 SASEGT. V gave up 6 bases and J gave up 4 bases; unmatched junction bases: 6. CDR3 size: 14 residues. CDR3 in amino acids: CASRDQGGNQPQHF. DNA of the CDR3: TGTGCCAGCAGGGACCAGGGGGGTAATCAGCCCCAGCATTTT.

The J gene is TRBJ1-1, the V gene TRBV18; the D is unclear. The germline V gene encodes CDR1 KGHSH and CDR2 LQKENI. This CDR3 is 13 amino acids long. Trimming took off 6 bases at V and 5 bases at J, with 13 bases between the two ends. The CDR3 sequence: CASSPGRVTEAFF. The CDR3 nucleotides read TGTGCCAGCTCCCCCGGGCGGGTGACTGAAGCTTTCTTT.

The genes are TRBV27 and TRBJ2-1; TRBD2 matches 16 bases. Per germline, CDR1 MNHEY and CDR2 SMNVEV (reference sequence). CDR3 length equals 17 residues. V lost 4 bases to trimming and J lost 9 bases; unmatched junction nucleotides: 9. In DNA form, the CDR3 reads TGTGCCAGCAGTTCCCCTGGGACTAGCGGGAGGGCAGGTGAGCAGTTCTTC. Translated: CASSSPGTSGRAGEQFF.

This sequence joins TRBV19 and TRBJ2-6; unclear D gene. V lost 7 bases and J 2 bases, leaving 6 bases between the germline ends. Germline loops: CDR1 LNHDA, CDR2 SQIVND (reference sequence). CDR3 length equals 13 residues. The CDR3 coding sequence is TGTGCCAGTAAAGTAGCTGGGGCCAACGTCCTGACTTTC. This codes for CASKVAGANVLTF.

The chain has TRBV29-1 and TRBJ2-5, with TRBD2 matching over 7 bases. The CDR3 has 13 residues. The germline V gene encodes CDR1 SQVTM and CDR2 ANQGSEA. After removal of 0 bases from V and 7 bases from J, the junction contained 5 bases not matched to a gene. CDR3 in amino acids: CSVEEESGGTQYF. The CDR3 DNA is TGCAGCGTTGAAGAGGAATCGGGGGGGACCCAGTACTTC.

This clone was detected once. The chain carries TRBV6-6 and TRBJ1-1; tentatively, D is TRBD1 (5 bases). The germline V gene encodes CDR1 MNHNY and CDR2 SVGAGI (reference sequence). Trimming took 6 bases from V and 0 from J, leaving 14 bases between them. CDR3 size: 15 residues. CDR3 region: CASRPWEGMNTEAFF. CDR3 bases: TGTGCCAGCAGACCTTGGGAGGGGATGAACACTGAAGCTTTCTTT.

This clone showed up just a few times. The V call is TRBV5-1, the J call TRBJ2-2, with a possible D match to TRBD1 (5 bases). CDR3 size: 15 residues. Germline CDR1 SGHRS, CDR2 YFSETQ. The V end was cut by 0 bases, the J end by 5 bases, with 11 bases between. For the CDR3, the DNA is TGCGCCAGCAGCTTGGCCGCAGGGTGGACCGGGGAGCTGTTTTTT. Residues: CASSLAAGWTGELFF.

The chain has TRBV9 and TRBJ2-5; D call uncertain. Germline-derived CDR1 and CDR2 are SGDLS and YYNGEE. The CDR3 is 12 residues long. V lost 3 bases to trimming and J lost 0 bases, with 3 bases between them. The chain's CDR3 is CASSANQETQYF. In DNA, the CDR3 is TGTGCCAGCAGCGCCAACCAAGAGACCCAGTACTTC.

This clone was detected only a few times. The CDR3 DNA is TGCAGCGCCGAAGGGGGTGATAGCGGGAGGGACGATATTCAAGAGACCCAGTACTTC. Its translation: CSAEGGDSGRDDIQETQYF. V is TRBV29-1 and J is TRBJ2-5; the match to TRBD2 covers 11 bases. V was pared by 7 bases and J by 2 bases, with 21 bases of the junction left unmatched. Germline V gene data show CDR1 as SQVTM and CDR2 as ANQGSEA. The CDR3 runs 19 residues. Filled out from reference TRBV29-1 and TRBJ2-5, the complete variable domain reads SAVISQKPSRDICQRGTSLTIQCQVDSQVTMMFWYRQQPGQSLTLIATANQGSEATYESGFVIDKFPISRPNLTFSTLTVSNMSPEDSSIYLCSAEGGDSGRDDIQETQYFGPGTRLLVL.

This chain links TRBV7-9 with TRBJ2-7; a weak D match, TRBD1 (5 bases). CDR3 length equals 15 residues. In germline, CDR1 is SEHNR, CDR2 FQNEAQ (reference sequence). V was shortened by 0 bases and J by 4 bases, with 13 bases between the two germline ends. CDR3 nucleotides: TGTGCCAGCAGCTTAGCCCCAGGGAATCGGTACGAGCAGTACTTC. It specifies CASSLAPGNRYEQYF.

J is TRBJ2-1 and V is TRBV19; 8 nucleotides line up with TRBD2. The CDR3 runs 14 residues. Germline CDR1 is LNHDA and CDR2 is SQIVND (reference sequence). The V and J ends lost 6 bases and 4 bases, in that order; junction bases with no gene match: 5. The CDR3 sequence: CASSGRATYNEQFF. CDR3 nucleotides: TGTGCCAGTAGCGGGAGGGCCACTTACAATGAGCAGTTCTTC.

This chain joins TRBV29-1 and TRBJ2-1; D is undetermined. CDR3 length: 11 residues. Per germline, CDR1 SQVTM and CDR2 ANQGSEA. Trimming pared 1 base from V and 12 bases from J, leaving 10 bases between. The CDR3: CSVEATAVQFF. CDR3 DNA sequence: TGCAGCGTTGAAGCAACGGCGGTGCAGTTCTTC.

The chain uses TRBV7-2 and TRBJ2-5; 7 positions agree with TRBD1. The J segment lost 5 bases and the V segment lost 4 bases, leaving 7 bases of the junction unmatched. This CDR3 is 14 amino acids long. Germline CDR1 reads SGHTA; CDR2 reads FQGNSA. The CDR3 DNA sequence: TGTGCCAGCAGCTCCCCAGGGGGTAGGGAGACCCAGTACTTC. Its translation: CASSSPGGRETQYF.

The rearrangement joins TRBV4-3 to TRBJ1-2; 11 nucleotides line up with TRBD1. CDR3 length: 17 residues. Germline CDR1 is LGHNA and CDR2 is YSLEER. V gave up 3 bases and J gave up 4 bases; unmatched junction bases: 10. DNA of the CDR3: TGCGCCAGCAGCCATTATACCGGGACAGGGGGTTCCTATGGCTACACCTTC. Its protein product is CASSHYTGTGGSYGYTF.

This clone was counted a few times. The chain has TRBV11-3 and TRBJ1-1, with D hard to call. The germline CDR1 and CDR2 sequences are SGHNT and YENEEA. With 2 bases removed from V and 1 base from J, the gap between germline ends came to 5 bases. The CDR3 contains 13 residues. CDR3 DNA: TGTGCCAGCAGCTTATGGCCGAACACTGAAGCTTTCTTT. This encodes CASSLWPNTEAFF.

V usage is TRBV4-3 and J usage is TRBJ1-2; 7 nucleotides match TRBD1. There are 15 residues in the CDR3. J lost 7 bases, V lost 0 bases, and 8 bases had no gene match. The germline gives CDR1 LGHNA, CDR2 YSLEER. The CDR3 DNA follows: TGCGCCAGCAGCCAAGATTCTGGGACAGTGATTGGCTACACCTTC. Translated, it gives CASSQDSGTVIGYTF.

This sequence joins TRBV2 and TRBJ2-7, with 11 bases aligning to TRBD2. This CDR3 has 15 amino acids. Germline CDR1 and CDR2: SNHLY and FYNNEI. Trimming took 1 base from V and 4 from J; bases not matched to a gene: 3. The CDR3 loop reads CASSEGLAGLYEQYF. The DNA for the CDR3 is TGTGCCAGCAGTGAAGGACTAGCGGGGTTATACGAGCAGTACTTC.

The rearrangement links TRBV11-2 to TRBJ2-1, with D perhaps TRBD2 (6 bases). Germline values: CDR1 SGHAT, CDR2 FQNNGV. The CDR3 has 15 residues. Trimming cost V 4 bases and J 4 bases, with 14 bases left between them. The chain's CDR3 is CASSSTLGGYNEQFF. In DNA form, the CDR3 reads TGTGCCAGCAGCTCTACTCTTGGGGGGTACAATGAGCAGTTCTTC. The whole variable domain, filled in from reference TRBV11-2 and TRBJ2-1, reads EAGVAQSPRYKIIEKRQSVAFWCNPISGHATLYWYQQILGQGPKLLIQFQNNGVVDDSQLPKDRFSAERLKGVDSTLKIQPAKLEDSAVYLCASSSTLGGYNEQFFGPGTRLTVL.